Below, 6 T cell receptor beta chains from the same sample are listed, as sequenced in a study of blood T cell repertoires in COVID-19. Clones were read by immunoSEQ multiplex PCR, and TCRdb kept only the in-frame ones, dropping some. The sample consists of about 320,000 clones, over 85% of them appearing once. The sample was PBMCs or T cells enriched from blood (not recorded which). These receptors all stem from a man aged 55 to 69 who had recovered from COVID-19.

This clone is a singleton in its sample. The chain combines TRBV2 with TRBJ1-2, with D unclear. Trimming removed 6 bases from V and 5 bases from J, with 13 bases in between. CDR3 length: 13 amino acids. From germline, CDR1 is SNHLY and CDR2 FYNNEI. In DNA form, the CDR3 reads TGTGCCAGCAGCCTCAGCGGCGGTTATGGCTACACCTTC. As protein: CASSLSGGYGYTF.

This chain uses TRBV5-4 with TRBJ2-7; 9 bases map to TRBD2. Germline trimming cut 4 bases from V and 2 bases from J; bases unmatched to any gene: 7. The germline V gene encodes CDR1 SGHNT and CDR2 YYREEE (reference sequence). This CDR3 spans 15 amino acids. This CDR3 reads CASSPTSGLAYEQYF. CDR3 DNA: TGTGCCAGCAGCCCCACTAGCGGGCTTGCCTACGAGCAGTACTTC.

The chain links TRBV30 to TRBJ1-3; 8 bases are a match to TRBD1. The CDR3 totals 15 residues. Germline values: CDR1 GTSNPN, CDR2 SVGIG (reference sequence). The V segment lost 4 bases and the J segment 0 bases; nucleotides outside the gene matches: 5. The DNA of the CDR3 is TGTGCCTGGACGGGACAGGAACTCTCTGGAAACACCATATATTTT. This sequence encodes CAWTGQELSGNTIYF.

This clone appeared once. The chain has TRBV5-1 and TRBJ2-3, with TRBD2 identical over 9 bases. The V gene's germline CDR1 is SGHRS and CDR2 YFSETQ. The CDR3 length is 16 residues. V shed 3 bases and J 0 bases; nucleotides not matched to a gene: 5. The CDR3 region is CASSSTSGRSTDTQYF. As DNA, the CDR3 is TGCGCCAGCAGCTCAACTAGCGGGCGAAGCACAGATACGCAGTATTTT.

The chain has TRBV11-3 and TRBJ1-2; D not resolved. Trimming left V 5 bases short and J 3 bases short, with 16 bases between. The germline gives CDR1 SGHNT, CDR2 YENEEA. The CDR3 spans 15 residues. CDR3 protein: CASSPTLNSDYGYTF. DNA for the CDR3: TGTGCCAGCAGCCCAACTTTAAACAGTGACTATGGCTACACCTTC.

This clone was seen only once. CDR3 nucleotides: TGTGCCAGCAGTTTGAGGCTAGCGGGACTTCGTTCGCAGTTCTTC. Translation gives CASSLRLAGLRSQFF. V gene TRBV27 combines with J gene TRBJ2-1; 9 bases map to TRBD2. Trimming cost V 3 bases and J 12 bases; bases outside gene matches: 12. CDR3 size: 15 residues. Per the germline V gene, CDR1 is MNHEY and CDR2 is SMNVEV (reference sequence).